This T cell receptor (beta chain) comes out of a study of blood T cells in healthy people across ages. The CDR3 is 16 residues long. Trimming took 4 bases from V and 5 from J; bases not matched to a gene: 8. The germline CDR1 and CDR2 sequences are KGHSH and LQKENI. Alongside a J-beta primer mix, a sample-barcoded 5' primer served in a second PCR lasting 7 to 11 cycles. TCRdb called the 5' RACE reads again in MiXCR, with one record for every CDR3 protein. The sample includes 1.5 million to 2 million distinct CDR3 sequences, 40% to 55% of them seen just once. Sequencing input: blood. The chain joins TRBV18 to TRBJ1-1; 12 bases align to TRBD1. The source of this sequence is a woman aged 40-49 years in good health. CDR3 DNA: TGTGCCAGCTCACACCGGGACAGGGGGCTTTGGACTGAAGCTTTCTTT. It codes for CASSHRDRGLWTEAFF. The variable domain in full, completed from reference TRBV18 and TRBJ1-1, reads NAGVMQNPRHLVRRRGQEARLRCSPMKGHSHVYWYRQLPEEGLKFMVYLQKENIIDESGMPKERFSAEFPKEGPSILRIQQVVRGDSAAYFCASSHRDRGLWTEAFFGQGTRLTVV.